Detailed here is one T cell receptor beta chain. The sample originates from a study of blood T cell repertoires in COVID-19. Data came from immunoSEQ multiplex PCR; TCRdb stores just in-frame clones and leaves some out. Of about 28,000 clones listed, around 90% are singletons. Per the germline V gene, CDR1 is WNHNN and CDR2 is SYGVQD (reference sequence). V lost 9 bases to trimming and J lost 3 bases; unmatched junction nucleotides: 8. The CDR3 runs 14 residues. This receptor was obtained from a man between 60 and 75 years old with active COVID-19. The chain joins TRBV10-1 to TRBJ2-7; TRBD1 agrees at 10 bases. What was sequenced was peripheral blood. CDR3 protein: CAREDRGRVYEQYF. CDR3 DNA: TGCGCCAGGGAAGACAGGGGGCGAGTCTACGAGCAGTACTTC.